A selection of T cell receptor beta chains follows, all from one sample in a study of long-term antiretroviral therapy in people with HIV. The assay was immunoSEQ multiplex PCR, and TCRdb's table has in-frame clones only and misses some. The repertoire includes over 20,000 clones, around 80% of them detected once, and about a fifth sits in the top ten. The sample in question was unsorted PBMCs, obtained 0.1 years before starting antiretroviral therapy. Source of these receptors: a man between 18 and 29 years old with HIV. The CDR3 runs from the conserved cysteine through the conserved F or W. Fields, in order: V gene, CDR3 length, J gene, D gene, CDR3 protein, CDR3 DNA. The D gene is left open where the match is weak.

>TRBV5-1|15|TRBJ1-4|TRBD1
CASSPGTGVKQKLFF
TGCGCCAGCAGCCCAGGGACAGGGGTAAAGCAAAAACTGTTTTTT
>TRBV27|14|TRBJ2-7|NA
CASSPRDGGYEQYF
TGTGCCAGCAGTCCGAGGGACGGGGGCTACGAGCAGTACTTC
>TRBV19|14|TRBJ2-5|TRBD1
CASSMGTGGQTQYF
TGTGCCAGTAGTATGGGGACAGGGGGACAGACCCAGTACTTC
>TRBV4-2|15|TRBJ1-5|NA
CASSQDWKSNQPQHF
TGTGCCAGCAGCCAAGATTGGAAAAGCAATCAGCCCCAGCATTTT
>TRBV5-7|17|TRBJ1-2|TRBD1
CASSGLRRGRGLGGYTF
TGTGCCAGCAGCGGGCTACGGAGGGGCAGGGGGCTTGGTGGCTACACCTTC
>TRBV2|18|TRBJ1-2|NA
CASSYLPGGEEVRHGYTF
TGTGCCAGCAGTTACCTCCCGGGGGGGGAAGAGGTTAGGCATGGCTACACCTTC
>TRBV9|14|TRBJ2-3|NA
CASSVAGFADTQYF
TGTGCCAGCAGCGTAGCGGGGTTCGCAGATACGCAGTATTTT
>TRBV14|15|TRBJ1-2|TRBD1
CASSQSLGQGYGYTF
TGTGCCAGCAGCCAAAGCCTAGGACAGGGCTATGGCTACACCTTC
>TRBV30|17|TRBJ2-1|TRBD2
CAWSDRITSGSYNEQFF
TGTGCCTGGAGTGATCGTATAACTAGCGGCTCCTACAATGAGCAGTTCTTC
>TRBV9|15|TRBJ1-5|TRBD1
CASSSGGGSNQPQHF
TGTGCCAGCAGCTCAGGGGGGGGGAGCAATCAGCCCCAGCATTTT